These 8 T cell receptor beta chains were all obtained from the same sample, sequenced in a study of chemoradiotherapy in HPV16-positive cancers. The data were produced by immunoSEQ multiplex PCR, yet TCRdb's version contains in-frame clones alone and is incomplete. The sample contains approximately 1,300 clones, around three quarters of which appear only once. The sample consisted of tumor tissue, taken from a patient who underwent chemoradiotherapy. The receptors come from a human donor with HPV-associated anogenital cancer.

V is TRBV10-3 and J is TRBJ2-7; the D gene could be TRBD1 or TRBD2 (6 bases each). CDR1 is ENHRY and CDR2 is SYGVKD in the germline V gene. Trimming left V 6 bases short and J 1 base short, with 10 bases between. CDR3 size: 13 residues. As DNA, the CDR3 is TGTGCCATCAGGGGGGGCATTTCCTACGAGCAGTACTTC. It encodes CAIRGGISYEQYF.

CDR3 amino acids: CASSFQVGGSGANVLTF. In DNA form, the CDR3 reads TGTGCCAGCAGCTTTCAGGTTGGGGGCTCTGGGGCCAACGTCCTGACTTTC. The chain recombines TRBV5-4 with TRBJ2-6, with D possibly called TRBD1 or TRBD2 (5 bases each). This CDR3 region has 17 residues. V lost 2 bases, J lost 0 bases, and 12 bases lay in between. Germline lookup yields CDR1 SGHNT and CDR2 YYREEE (reference sequence).

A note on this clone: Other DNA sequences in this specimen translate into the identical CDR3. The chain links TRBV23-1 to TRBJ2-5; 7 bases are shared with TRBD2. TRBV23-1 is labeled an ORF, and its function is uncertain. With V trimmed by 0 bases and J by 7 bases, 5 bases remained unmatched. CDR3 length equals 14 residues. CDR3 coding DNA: TGCGCCAGCAGTCAATCCCTAGCGGCGGGGACCCAGTACTTC. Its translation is CASSQSLAAGTQYF.

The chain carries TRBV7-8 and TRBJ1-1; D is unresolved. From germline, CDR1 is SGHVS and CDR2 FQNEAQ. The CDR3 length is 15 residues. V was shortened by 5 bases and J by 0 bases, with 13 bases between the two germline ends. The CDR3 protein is CASSPVPLMNTEAFF. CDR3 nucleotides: TGTGCCAGCAGCCCCGTTCCCTTAATGAACACTGAAGCTTTCTTT.

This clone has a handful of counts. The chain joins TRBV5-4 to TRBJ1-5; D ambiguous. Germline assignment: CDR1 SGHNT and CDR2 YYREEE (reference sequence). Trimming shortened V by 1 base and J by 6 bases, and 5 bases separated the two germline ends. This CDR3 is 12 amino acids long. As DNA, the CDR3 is TGTGCCAGCAGCTTGCTAGGTCAGCCCCAGCATTTT. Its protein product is CASSLLGQPQHF.

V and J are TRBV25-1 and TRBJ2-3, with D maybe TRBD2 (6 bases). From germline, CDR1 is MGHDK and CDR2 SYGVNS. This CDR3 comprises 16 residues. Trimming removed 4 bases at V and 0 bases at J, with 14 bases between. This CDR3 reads CASSGEVAESTDTQYF. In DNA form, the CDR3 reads TGTGCCAGCAGTGGGGAGGTAGCGGAGAGCACAGATACGCAGTATTTT. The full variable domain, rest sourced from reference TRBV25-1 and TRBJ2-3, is EADIYQTPRYLVIGTGKKITLECSQTMGHDKMYWYQQDPGMELHLIHYSYGVNSTEKGDLSSESTVSRIRTEHFPLTLESARPSHTSQYLCASSGEVAESTDTQYFGPGTRLTVL.

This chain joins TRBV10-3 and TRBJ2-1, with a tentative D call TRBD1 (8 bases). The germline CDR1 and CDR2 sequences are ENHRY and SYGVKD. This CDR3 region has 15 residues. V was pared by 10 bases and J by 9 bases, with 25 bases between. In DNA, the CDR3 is TGTGCCACCGATAAGAACGGACAGGGAGGGGGTGAGCAGTTCTTC. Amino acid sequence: CATDKNGQGGGEQFF.

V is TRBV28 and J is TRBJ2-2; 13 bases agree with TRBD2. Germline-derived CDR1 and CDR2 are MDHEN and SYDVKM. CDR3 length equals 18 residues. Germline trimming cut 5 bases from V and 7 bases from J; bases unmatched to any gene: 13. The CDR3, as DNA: TGTGCCAGCAGTCGGCCCCTGGGACTAGCGGGAAGGGGCGGGGAGCTGTTTTTT. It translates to CASSRPLGLAGRGGELFF.